This TCR beta chain was sequenced for a study of T cell responses to AZD1222 COVID-19 vaccine. Data came from immunoSEQ multiplex PCR; TCRdb stores just in-frame clones and leaves some out. The sample includes over 110,000 clones, about 90% seen only once; the top ten take 9.3%. This TCR derives from an adult who received the AZD1222 COVID-19 vaccine. Specimen: peripheral blood, collected 28 days after the second AZD1222 dose.

The CDR3 DNA follows: TGTGCCAGCAGTACCGGGGCCTATTATGGCTACACCTTC. As protein: CASSTGAYYGYTF. The V and J genes are TRBV6-5 and TRBJ1-2; the D gene is possibly TRBD1 (5 bases). Germline V gives CDR1 MNHEY, CDR2 SVGAGI. The CDR3 extends over 13 amino acids. V was shortened by 5 bases and J by 5 bases, with 12 bases between the two germline ends.